These 15 T cell receptor beta chains share one sample of origin, sequenced in a study of cytomegalovirus exposure and HLA in healthy donors. This PCR relied on a set of 60 Vbeta primers and 13 Jbeta primers. TCRdb's table, derived via immunoSEQ multiplex PCR, lists solely in-frame clones and lacks some. Of under 250,000 clones listed, about four fifths are singletons. The sample comprised PBMCs. These receptors originate from a woman between 45 and 65 years old in good health and CMV-seropositive.

This clone showed up just once. The chain employs TRBV5-1 and TRBJ2-3; unclear D gene. The CDR3 has 14 amino acids. V was clipped by 0 bases and J by 0 bases, with 5 bases between them. CDR1 and CDR2 (germline): SGHRS, YFSETQ. The DNA for the CDR3 is TGCGCCAGCAGCTTGGACAGAAGCACAGATACGCAGTATTTT. Its protein product is CASSLDRSTDTQYF. Using reference TRBV5-1 and TRBJ2-3 for the parts outside the CDR3, the full variable domain is KAGVTQTPRYLIKTRGQQVTLSCSPISGHRSVSWYQQTPGQGLQFLFEYFSETQRNKGNFPGRFSGRQFSNSRSEMNVSTLELGDSALYLCASSLDRSTDTQYFGPGTRLTVL.

This clone is a singleton in its sample. The chain is built from TRBV2 and TRBJ1-1, with D unresolved. The CDR3 runs to 18 residues. Trimming stripped 1 base from V and 0 bases from J, with 18 bases between. Germline loops: CDR1 SNHLY, CDR2 FYNNEI. The CDR3 DNA sequence: TGTGCCAGCAGTGAAGGAGGAGGTTCGTCGGTGGTGAACACTGAAGCTTTCTTT. The encoded protein is CASSEGGGSSVVNTEAFF.

The chain joins TRBV5-6 to TRBJ1-2, with TRBD1 as a possible D gene (6 bases). The germline V gene encodes CDR1 SGHDT and CDR2 YYEEEE. This CDR3 contains 13 residues. V lost 2 bases to trimming and J lost 6 bases, with 11 bases between them. CDR3: CASSFQGRDGYTF. CDR3 sequence (DNA): TGTGCCAGCAGCTTTCAGGGGCGGGATGGCTACACCTTC.

The table lists this clone with a few counts. The rearrangement links TRBV6-6 to TRBJ2-6; possible D gene TRBD1, 5 bases. Trimming cost V 1 base and J 8 bases, with 12 bases left between them. The CDR3 covers 15 residues. Germline V lookup: CDR1 MNHNY, CDR2 SVGAGI (reference sequence). For the CDR3, the DNA is TGTGCCAGCAGTTACTTGGACACAACTACCAACGTCCTGACTTTC. Protein sequence: CASSYLDTTTNVLTF.

The chain is built from TRBV11-2 and TRBJ2-7; possibly TRBD1 for D (5 bases). Deletions cut 1 base from V and 3 bases from J, with 10 bases between. Germline values: CDR1 SGHAT, CDR2 FQNNGV. The CDR3 totals 14 residues. The CDR3 DNA follows: TGTGCCAGCAGCTTAGGGACACCCAACTACGAGCAGTACTTC. Translation: CASSLGTPNYEQYF.

The chain joins TRBV5-1 to TRBJ2-7; D perhaps matches TRBD2 (7 bases). Trimming stripped 3 bases from V and 4 bases from J, with 11 bases between. This CDR3 has 13 amino acids. Germline loops: CDR1 SGHRS, CDR2 YFSETQ. CDR3 residues: CASSWGGGYEQYF. In nucleotides, the CDR3 is TGCGCCAGCAGCTGGGGGGGCGGTTACGAGCAGTACTTC.

The V call is TRBV7-3, the J call TRBJ2-6, with 7 bases matching TRBD1. The junction had 3 bases not matched to a gene; V was cut back by 0 bases and J by 1 base. The germline V gene has CDR1 SGHTA and CDR2 FQGTGA. The CDR3 consists of 17 residues. CDR3 nucleotides: TGTGCCAGCAGCTTAACGGGGACAGTGTCTGGGGCCAACGTCCTGACTTTC. Amino acid sequence: CASSLTGTVSGANVLTF.

The chain carries TRBV11-1 and TRBJ2-1; 9 nucleotides match TRBD1. The CDR3 consists of 15 residues. Germline V lookup: CDR1 SGHAT, CDR2 FQDESV (reference sequence). V lost 5 bases, J lost 7 bases, and 9 bases stayed unmatched. The CDR3 DNA reads as TGTGCCAGCAGCGCCCGGGACAGGGTTAGGAATGAGCAGTTCTTC. The encoded protein is CASSARDRVRNEQFF. Using reference TRBV11-1 and TRBJ2-1 for the parts outside the CDR3, the full variable domain is EAEVAQSPRYKITEKSQAVAFWCDPISGHATLYWYRQILGQGPELLVQFQDESVVDDSQLPKDRFSAERLKGVDSTLKIQPAELGDSAMYLCASSARDRVRNEQFFGPGTRLTVL.

The chain uses TRBV11-2 and TRBJ2-1, with 7 bases aligning to TRBD2. CDR3 length: 15 residues. Per the germline V gene, CDR1 is SGHAT and CDR2 is FQNNGV. V trimming: 5 bases; J trimming: 2 bases; junction bases outside the gene matches: 6. The CDR3: CASSRTSGAYNEQFF. The CDR3 nucleotides are TGTGCCAGCAGCCGGACTAGTGGGGCCTACAATGAGCAGTTCTTC.

Regarding this clone: In the same sample, other DNA sequences code for this CDR3. This sequence joins TRBV19 and TRBJ1-2; D not resolved. The germline V gene has CDR1 LNHDA and CDR2 SQIVND (reference sequence). This CDR3 region has 14 residues. Between the trimmed V and J ends, which lost 3 bases and 3 bases, there was a span of 11 bases. The CDR3 reads CASSISGSDYGYTF. The CDR3 region has the DNA TGTGCCAGTAGTATCTCGGGGTCCGACTATGGCTACACCTTC.

This chain uses TRBV5-6 with TRBJ2-5; D is possibly TRBD2 (5 bases). The better agreement between TRBJ2-7 and the DNA end casts doubt on the J call. Germline V gene lookup returns CDR1 SGHDT and CDR2 YYEEEE. The CDR3 loop spans 14 amino acids. The CDR3 region is CASSLVQEAYEQYF. The CDR3 region has the DNA TGTGCCAGCAGCTTGGTTCAGGAGGCCTACGAGCAGTACTTC.

This clone has just one count. The chain joins TRBV9 to TRBJ1-1; D uncertain. CDR1 is SGDLS and CDR2 is YYNGEE in the germline V gene. The germline V and J ends were trimmed by 6 bases and 11 bases, with 20 bases remaining between them. The CDR3 totals 13 residues. CDR3 DNA: TGTGCCAGCACCACACCGGCCGGGGATGAGGCTTTCTTT. Its translation is CASTTPAGDEAFF. Looking up the rest from reference TRBV9 and TRBJ1-1 gives the full variable domain: DSGVTQTPKHLITATGQRVTLRCSPRSGDLSVYWYQQSLDQGLQFLIQYYNGEERAKGNILERFSAQQFPDLHSELNLSSLELGDSALYFCASTTPAGDEAFFGQGTRLTVV.

This chain links TRBV28 with TRBJ1-3, with 9 bases fitting TRBD1. From germline, CDR1 is MDHEN and CDR2 SYDVKM. Trimming removed 3 bases from V and 4 bases from J; junction bases left unmatched: 4. This CDR3 spans 15 amino acids. CDR3 DNA: TGTGCCAGCAGTTTCCGGGACAGGGTCGGAAACACCATATATTTT. Residues: CASSFRDRVGNTIYF. The full variable domain, with the rest looked up from reference TRBV28 and TRBJ1-3, is DVKVTQSSRYLVKRTGEKVFLECVQDMDHENMFWYRQDPGLGLRLIYFSYDVKMKEKGDIPEGYSVSREKKERFSLILESASTNQTSMYLCASSFRDRVGNTIYFGEGSWLTVV.

The rearrangement uses TRBV5-4 and TRBJ1-6; no firm D call. The ends were cut back, 0 bases at V and 5 bases at J, with 6 bases in the middle. There are 14 residues in the CDR3. Germline loops: CDR1 SGHNT, CDR2 YYREEE (reference sequence). CDR3 residues: CASSLEQNNSPLHF. DNA for the CDR3: TGTGCCAGCAGCTTGGAACAAAATAATTCACCCCTCCACTTT.

The J gene is TRBJ1-3, the V gene TRBV7-2; D is uncertain. Germline values: CDR1 SGHTA, CDR2 FQGNSA. The length of the CDR3 is 14 residues. V lost 4 bases, J lost 1 base, and 8 bases lay in between. CDR3 coding DNA: TGTGCCAGCAGCTCGGAGGGTTCTGGAAACACCATATATTTT. As protein: CASSSEGSGNTIYF. The full variable domain, rest sourced from reference TRBV7-2 and TRBJ1-3, is GAGVSQSPSNKVTEKGKDVELRCDPISGHTALYWYRQSLGQGLEFLIYFQGNSAPDKSGLPSDRFSAERTGGSVSTLTIQRTQQEDSAVYLCASSSEGSGNTIYFGEGSWLTVV.